Reported below is one T cell receptor beta chain. Its antigen remains unidentified. No much larger clone is present one base from it, and per-base qualities are unavailable. TCRbeta CDR3 regions were amplified from genomic DNA by means of the immunoSEQ Assay, a bias-controlled multiplex PCR. Regarding the original processing steps: Within the assay, amplification of reference gene primers was used to estimate how many nucleated cells each sample contained. To quantify the absolute abundance of each unique TCRbeta CDR3 rearrangement, sequence reads were collapsed and filtered. For each sample, productive Simpson clonality was calculated as the square root of Simpson's diversity index over productive rearrangements. In its TCRdb copy, this immuneACCESS table keeps in-frame sequences only and misses some clones. Where compared with another copy, unresolved V genes explain less than half of these, and the others have no known cause. The DNA was the basis for D and trimming; V, J and clone size are from that table. In this sample the table shows 25,000 to 30,000 clones, around 89% of which occur a single time. Of the sample, under 2% is held by the ten largest clones.

The data were taken from a study of blood T cell repertoires in COVID-19 (dated by TCRdb to between 2020 and 2021). A note on the overall study: Collaborator samples came from the United States, Italy and Spain and covered acute and convalescent phases of COVID-19. The prospective study material was composed of cDNA or gDNA derived from T cells, B-cell-depleted T cells, or PBMCs. Subjects who had been exposed to COVID-19, were actively infected with it, or had recovered from it provided the deeply sampled blood TCRbeta repertoires that made up the dataset. The repertoires were released in a freely available public database meant as a resource for research on the immune response to SARS-CoV-2. Samples came from the ongoing ImmuneRACE study (first 160 participants) plus 1,254 subjects from 6 global collaborators. A de-identified subject ID, COVID-19 status, age in years and sex were almost always included in the sample metadata. Where available, HLA class I and class II types were taken from metadata supplied by the sample provider and were not determined by assay-based typing. Overall study results and their limits: Clinical and demographic metadata were provided uncurated, with the amount varying by source and participant.

The CDR3 goes from the cysteine to the phenylalanine over 16 residues. Of the read, only the CDR3 DNA is kept; its 48 bases are in frame from base 1. Relative to germline, V is missing 5 bases and J is missing 6 bases, with 5 bases of the junction outside any gene match. CDR1 is given as SEHNR and CDR2 as FQNEAQ, both from the germline V gene (reference sequence). Collaborating institutions collected whole blood in K2EDTA tubes following their own protocols. For TCRbeta analysis, collaborators shipped samples as frozen whole blood, isolated PBMCs, or DNA extracted from either of those sample types. Sequenced sample: peripheral blood. The receptor was isolated from a woman aged 60-75 years with active COVID-19. The sequence links TRBV7-9 to TRBJ1-6, with 12 middle bases fitting TRBD1. The base sequence is TGTGCCAGCAGCGTAGGGACAGGGGGCGGTAATTCACCCCTCCACTTT. It specifies CASSVGTGGGNSPLHF.